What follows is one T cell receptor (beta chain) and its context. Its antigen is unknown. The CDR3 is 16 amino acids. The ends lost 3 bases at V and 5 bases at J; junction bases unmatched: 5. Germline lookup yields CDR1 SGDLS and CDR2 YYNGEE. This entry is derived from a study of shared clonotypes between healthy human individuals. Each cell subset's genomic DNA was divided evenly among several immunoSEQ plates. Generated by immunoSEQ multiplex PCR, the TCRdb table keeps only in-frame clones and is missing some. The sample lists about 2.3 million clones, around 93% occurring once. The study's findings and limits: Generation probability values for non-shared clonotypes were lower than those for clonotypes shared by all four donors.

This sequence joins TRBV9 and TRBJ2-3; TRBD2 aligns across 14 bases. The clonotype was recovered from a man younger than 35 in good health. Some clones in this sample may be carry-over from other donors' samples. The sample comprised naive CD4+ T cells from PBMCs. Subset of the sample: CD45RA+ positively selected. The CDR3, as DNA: TGTGCCAGCAGCGAAGGACTAGCGGGAGGACAAGATACGCAGTATTTT. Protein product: CASSEGLAGGQDTQYF.